Given below is one TCR beta chain in context. Its antigen is unknown. This sample is part of a study of cytomegalovirus exposure and HLA in healthy donors. Study-level findings and limits: Reportedly, fewer N-insertions than the approximately 700-donor mean appeared in an Asian-associated ancestry cluster in a later analysis. Usually a TCR sequence was rare, but some public TCRs were found in many donors.

The PCR was carried out with 60 Vbeta primers and 13 Jbeta primers. Authors' processing steps: A follow-up analysis tallied around 80 million unique TCR beta chains, 8.5 million to 14 million shared. Profiling relied on immunoSEQ multiplex PCR, and the TCRdb table lists in-frame clones only, not all of them. That table is the source of V, J and clone size, and D and trimming were worked out from the DNA. The table shows around 140,000 clones, with 78% occurring only once. The TCR was taken from a woman under 30 in good health and CMV-seropositive. The sequenced sample was PBMCs.

The CDR3 here is CASSLGGGLNNEQFF. The CDR3 region has the DNA TGTGCCAGCAGCTTAGGCGGGGGGCTGAATAATGAGCAGTTCTTC. The chain is built from TRBV7-7 and TRBJ2-1, with TRBD2 matching 8 bases. The CDR3 runs to 15 residues. Germline CDR1 and CDR2: SSHAT and FNYEAQ (reference sequence). The trim removed 1 base at V and 7 bases at J, leaving 6 bases unmatched.